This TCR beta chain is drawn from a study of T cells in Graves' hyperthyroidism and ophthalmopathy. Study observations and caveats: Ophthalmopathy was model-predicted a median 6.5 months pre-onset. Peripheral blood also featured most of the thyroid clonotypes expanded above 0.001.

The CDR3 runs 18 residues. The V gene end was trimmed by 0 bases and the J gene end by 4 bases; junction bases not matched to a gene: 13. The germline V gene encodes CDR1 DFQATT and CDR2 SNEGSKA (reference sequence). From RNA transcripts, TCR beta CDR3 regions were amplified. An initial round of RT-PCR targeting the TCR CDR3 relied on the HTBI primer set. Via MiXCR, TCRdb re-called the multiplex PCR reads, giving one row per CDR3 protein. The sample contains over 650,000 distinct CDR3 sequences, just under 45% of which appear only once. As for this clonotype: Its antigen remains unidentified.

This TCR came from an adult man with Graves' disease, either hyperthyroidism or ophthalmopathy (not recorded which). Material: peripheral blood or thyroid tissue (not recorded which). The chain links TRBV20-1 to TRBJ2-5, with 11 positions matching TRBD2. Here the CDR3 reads CSARDLFELAGEGETQYF. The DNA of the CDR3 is TGCAGTGCTAGAGATCTTTTTGAACTAGCGGGAGAAGGAGAGACCCAGTACTTC.